This T cell receptor (beta chain) was captured by sequencing in a study of T cells in Graves' hyperthyroidism and ophthalmopathy. At least ten counts were recorded for this clonotype. Its antigen is undetermined. Overall study results and limits: Stable hyperthyroidism was told apart from ophthalmopathy by a model built on 13 V-J features.

The TCR beta CDR3 regions underwent amplification using RNA transcripts as the source. During a first-round RT-PCR of the TCR CDR3, the HTBI primer set was used. One entry per CDR3 protein results from TCRdb running MiXCR on the multiplex PCR reads. The sample contains more than 600,000 distinct CDR3 sequences, 15% to 20% of which appear only once. This TCR derives from a man between 18 and 29 years old with Graves' hyperthyroidism. Sequencing input: blood.

The CDR3 DNA follows: TGCAGTGCATACAGGGGAGGGGACACTGAAGCTTTCTTT. Translation: CSAYRGGDTEAFF. The chain couples TRBV20-1 to TRBJ1-1; 7 bases map to TRBD1. The CDR3 loop spans 13 amino acids. Germline V gene sequence: CDR1 DFQATT, CDR2 SNEGSKA (reference sequence). Losses at the gene ends were 6 bases for V and 3 bases for J; bases not matched to a gene: 7.